Below are 15 T cell receptor beta chains sequenced from a single sample in a study of blood T cells in healthy people across ages. The use of a sample-barcoded 5' primer and a J-beta primer mix characterized a second PCR of roughly 6 to 12 cycles. One entry per CDR3 protein, called by TCRdb with MiXCR from the 5' RACE reads. The repertoire consists of about 930,000 distinct CDR3 sequences, with 29% occurring once and the leading ten covering 10%. The data were also submitted as part of a second study, on T cells of mothers and their children.

Sequenced material: blood. The receptors stem from a woman aged 35 to 49 in good health.

The CDR3 sequence: CASSQVSGLGNTEAFF. The CDR3 DNA is TGCGCCAGCAGCCAAGTTTCGGGGTTGGGCAACACTGAAGCTTTCTTT. The V call is TRBV4-1, the J call TRBJ1-1; D is unresolved. Germline V gene data show CDR1 as MGHRA and CDR2 as YSYEKL. The CDR3 consists of 16 residues. The V and J ends lost 1 base and 2 bases respectively, with 14 bases between them.

This clonotype was detected a few times. The genes are TRBV12-3 or TRBV12-4 and TRBJ1-1, with D possibly TRBD1 on 6 matching bases. The CDR3 sequence is 14 residues long. The V and J ends lost 5 bases and 1 base respectively, with 11 bases between them. The CDR3 reads CASSDDRSNTEAFF. The DNA of the CDR3 is TGTGCCAGCAGTGATGACAGGTCGAACACTGAAGCTTTCTTT.

J is TRBJ1-1 and V is TRBV20-1, with TRBD1 as a possible D gene (6 bases). Germline values: CDR1 DFQATT, CDR2 SNEGSKA (reference sequence). CDR3 size: 14 residues. V gave up 6 bases and J gave up 4 bases, with 18 bases separating them. DNA of the CDR3: TGCAGTGCCCTAAACCCACAGGGATCCACTGAAGCTTTCTTT. Translating it yields CSALNPQGSTEAFF.

With regard to this clonotype: At one of its ends the junction is not consistent with the germline gene, which may arise from a read error. This chain links TRBV5-1 with TRBJ1-4; D is possibly TRBD1 (5 bases). This CDR3 comprises 14 residues. In germline, CDR1 is SGHRS, CDR2 YFSETQ. This chain's CDR3 is CASRFTGTHEKLFF. In nucleotides, the CDR3 is TGCGCCAGCCGCTTCACGGGGACGCATGAAAAACTGTTTTTT.

The J gene is TRBJ2-7, the V gene TRBV4-1, with unresolved D. The CDR3 is 13 amino acids. Germline CDR1 is MGHRA and CDR2 is YSYEKL. Deletions cut 2 bases from V and 2 bases from J, with 7 bases between. CDR3 in DNA: TGCGCCAGCAGCCAAAACGGAGCCTACGAGCAGTACTTC. It translates to CASSQNGAYEQYF.

Note on this clonotype: The junction does not match germline at one end; this may be a read error. Here the CDR3 reads CANSAPGTGYYEQYF. The CDR3 nucleotides are TGTGCCAACAGTGCCCCCGGGACAGGGTATTACGAGCAGTACTTC. The J gene is TRBJ2-7, the V gene TRBV25-1, with TRBD1 matching over 9 bases. CDR1 MGHDK and CDR2 SYGVNS come from the germline V gene. The CDR3 spans 15 residues.

This clonotype was found many times. The chain has TRBV6-1 and TRBJ1-2, with 10 bases matching TRBD1. Germline trimming cut 10 bases from V and 7 bases from J; bases unmatched to any gene: 12. The germline CDR1 and CDR2 sequences are MNHNS and SASEGT. The length of the CDR3 is 14 residues. The CDR3 region is CATRQGAYNPGYTF. In DNA, the CDR3 is TGTGCCACTCGACAGGGGGCGTATAATCCTGGCTACACCTTC.

This clonotype appeared a few times. CDR3 DNA: TGTGCCAGCAGCACCGACAGAACCTCCTACGAGCAGTACTTC. It specifies CASSTDRTSYEQYF. The genes are TRBV7-9 and TRBJ2-7, with D maybe TRBD1 (5 bases). The CDR3 extends over 14 amino acids. Germline values: CDR1 SEHNR, CDR2 FQNEAQ (reference sequence). V was cut by 5 bases and J by 0 bases, with 11 bases left in between.

This clonotype was detected a few times. The chain couples TRBV7-9 to TRBJ2-7; D gene uncertain. CDR1 and CDR2 from the germline V gene are SEHNR and FQNEAQ (reference sequence). This CDR3 spans 11 amino acids. The V end lost 3 bases, the J end lost 6 bases, and 6 bases lay between the germline ends. The CDR3: CASSFETEQYF. Here the CDR3 DNA reads TGTGCCAGCAGCTTCGAGACCGAGCAGTACTTC.

This clonotype came up a few times. The chain carries TRBV5-5 and TRBJ2-7; 11 bases are shared with TRBD1. Germline V gene sequence: CDR1 SGHKS, CDR2 YYEKEE (reference sequence). The CDR3 runs 17 residues. Trimming took 5 bases from V and 3 from J; bases not matched to a gene: 13. CDR3 amino acids: CASRHRMTGTGGYEQYF. The CDR3 nucleotides read TGTGCCAGCAGACACAGAATGACCGGGACAGGGGGCTACGAGCAGTACTTC.

This clonotype was seen only a few times. The chain combines TRBV29-1 with TRBJ1-5; 9 bases map to TRBD1. V lost 6 bases, J lost 5 bases, and 5 bases stayed unmatched. There are 13 residues in the CDR3. The germline gives CDR1 SQVTM, CDR2 ANQGSEA. The DNA of the CDR3 is TGCAGCGTCGGACAGGGGAAAGATCAGCCCCAGCATTTT. Protein: CSVGQGKDQPQHF.

This rearrangement joins TRBV20-1 to TRBJ1-2, with D uncertain. The CDR3 extends over 11 amino acids. V lost 6 bases and J lost 5, with 10 bases in between. The germline V gene has CDR1 DFQATT and CDR2 SNEGSKA (reference sequence). The CDR3 sequence is CSAEERYGYTF. CDR3 in DNA: TGCAGTGCCGAGGAGAGATATGGCTACACCTTC.

This clonotype was observed many times. The chain couples TRBV28 to TRBJ2-7, with a possible D match to TRBD2 (6 bases). This CDR3 region has 14 residues. V gave up 6 bases and J gave up 4 bases, with 16 bases separating them. Germline loops: CDR1 MDHEN, CDR2 SYDVKM. CDR3 in DNA: TGTGCCAGCAGCTACACCGGGACTGGATACGAGCAGTACTTC. This gives the protein CASSYTGTGYEQYF.

This clonotype was recorded a few times. The rearrangement links TRBV7-9 to TRBJ1-6; 7 bases align to TRBD1. The length of the CDR3 is 15 residues. Germline values: CDR1 SEHNR, CDR2 FQNEAQ (reference sequence). V trimming: 3 bases; J trimming: 3 bases; junction bases outside the gene matches: 2. The CDR3 nucleotides are TGTGCCAGCAGCTTTGGACAGGACTATAATTCACCCCTCCACTTT. This codes for CASSFGQDYNSPLHF.

This clonotype was seen a handful of times. The chain uses TRBV20-1 and TRBJ1-6; D gene ambiguous. From germline, CDR1 is DFQATT and CDR2 SNEGSKA (reference sequence). V lost 0 bases to trimming and J lost 4 bases, with 10 bases between them. This CDR3 has 15 amino acids. This CDR3 is CSARDSGSYNSPLHF. The CDR3 DNA reads TGCAGTGCTAGAGATTCGGGGTCATATAATTCACCCCTCCACTTT.